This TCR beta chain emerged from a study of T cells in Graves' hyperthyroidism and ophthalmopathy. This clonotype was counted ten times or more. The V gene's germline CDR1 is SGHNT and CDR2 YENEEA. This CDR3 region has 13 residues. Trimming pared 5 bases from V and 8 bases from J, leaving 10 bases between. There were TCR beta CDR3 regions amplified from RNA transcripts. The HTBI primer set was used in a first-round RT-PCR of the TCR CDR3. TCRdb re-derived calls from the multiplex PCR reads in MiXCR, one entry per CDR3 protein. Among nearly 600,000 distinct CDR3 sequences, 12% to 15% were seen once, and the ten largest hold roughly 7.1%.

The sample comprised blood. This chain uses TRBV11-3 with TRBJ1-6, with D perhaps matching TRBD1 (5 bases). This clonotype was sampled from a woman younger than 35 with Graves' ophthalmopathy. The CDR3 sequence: CASSPGIYSPLHF. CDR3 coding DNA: TGTGCCAGCAGCCCAGGGATATATTCACCCCTCCACTTT. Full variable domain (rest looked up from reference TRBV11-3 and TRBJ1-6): EAGVVQSPRYKIIEKKQPVAFWCNPISGHNTLYWYLQNLGQGPELLIRYENEEAVDDSQLPKDRFSAERLKGVDSTLKIQPAELGDSAVYLCASSPGIYSPLHFGNGTRLTVT.